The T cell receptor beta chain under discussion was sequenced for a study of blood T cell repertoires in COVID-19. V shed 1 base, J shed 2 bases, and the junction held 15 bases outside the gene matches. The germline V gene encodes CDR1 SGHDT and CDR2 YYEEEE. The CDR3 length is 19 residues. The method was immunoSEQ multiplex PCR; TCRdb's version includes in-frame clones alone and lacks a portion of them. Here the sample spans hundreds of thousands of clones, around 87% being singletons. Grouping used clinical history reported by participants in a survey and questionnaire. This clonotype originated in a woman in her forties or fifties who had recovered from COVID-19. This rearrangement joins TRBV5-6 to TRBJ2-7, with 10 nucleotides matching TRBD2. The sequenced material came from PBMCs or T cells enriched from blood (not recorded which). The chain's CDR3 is CASSLISGDRTSGPYEQYF. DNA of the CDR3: TGTGCCAGCAGCTTGATATCTGGAGACCGGACTAGCGGTCCCTACGAGCAGTACTTC.